Listed here are 17 T cell receptor beta chains from one sample, sequenced in a study of regulatory T cells in long-lasting Graves disease (TCRdb year 2021). Libraries were constructed by multiplex PCR. The data were produced on an Illumina HiSeq 4000. TCR beta libraries were built with iRepertoire HTBI primers and Arm-PCR amplification of CDR3 regions. The public reads were reprocessed in TCRdb via fastp at Q25 and MiXCR, keeping in-frame beta chains. Each record represents a unique CDR3 protein, reported with the most common genes and DNA among its rows. Across this sample there are hundreds of thousands of distinct CDR3 sequences, with around 21% seen only once. Around 21% of the sample belongs to the ten largest clones. In the paper's terms, the time point label means: persistent/refractory GD, antithyroid drugs over 5 years with positive TRAb. For both TCR sequencing and RNA sequencing, RNA was extracted from PBMCs in TRIzol.

The sample in question was peripheral blood mononuclear cells (PBMCs), obtained when the disease was refractory, from a patient treated with antithyroid drugs. These receptors all come from a female donor with Graves disease.

This clonotype was counted between two and nine times. The rearrangement uses TRBV10-3 and TRBJ1-5, with D unresolved. Trimming cost V 11 bases and J 7 bases, with 24 bases left between them. Germline V gene lookup returns CDR1 ENHRY and CDR2 SYGVKD. The CDR3 is 15 residues long. The CDR3 DNA reads as TGTGCCGAACCTCCCTCGGTTCTCGGGAGACAGCCCCAGCATTTT. It specifies CAEPPSVLGRQPQHF.

CDR3 sequence (DNA): TGTGCCAGCAGTTCTTTGACAGGGGGCGCGTCCTATAATTCACCCCTCCACTTT. Translation: CASSSLTGGASYNSPLHF. V and J are TRBV27 and TRBJ1-6, with TRBD1 identical over 10 bases. The V segment lost 4 bases and the J segment 1 base; nucleotides outside the gene matches: 7. The CDR3 spans 18 residues. CDR1 is MNHEY, CDR2 SMNVEV, per germline (reference sequence).

This clonotype has at least ten counts. The chain employs TRBV5-1 and TRBJ1-1, with D perhaps TRBD1 (5 bases). This CDR3 has 12 amino acids. The V end was cut by 5 bases, the J end by 1 base, with 6 bases between. Looked up from germline, CDR1 is SGHRS and CDR2 is YFSETQ. DNA of the CDR3: TGCGCCAGCAGTGGGACGAACACTGAAGCTTTCTTT. As protein: CASSGTNTEAFF.

V gene TRBV4-3 combines with J gene TRBJ1-6, with D perhaps matching TRBD1 (5 bases). The length of the CDR3 is 15 residues. Germline V gives CDR1 LGHNA, CDR2 YSLEER. Trimming took 4 bases from V and 10 from J, leaving 17 bases between them. The CDR3 bases are TGCGCCAGCAGCCGGGGGGGGACCACAGGATCACCCCTCCACTTT. Its translation: CASSRGGTTGSPLHF.

V gene TRBV13 combines with J gene TRBJ1-3; D is unresolved. Trimming cost V 8 bases and J 1 base, with 24 bases left between them. The germline V gene encodes CDR1 PRHDT and CDR2 FYEKMQ (reference sequence). The CDR3 runs to 18 residues. This CDR3 reads CASLNSLGWEESGNTIYF. The CDR3 DNA reads TGTGCCAGCCTCAACTCCCTAGGTTGGGAAGAGTCTGGAAACACCATATATTTT.

The CDR3 DNA reads TGTGCCAGCAGCTTACCGTCGCTTGCCCCGTTCACCGTCGGCGAGCAGTACTTC. Protein sequence: CASSLPSLAPFTVGEQYF. The V and J genes are TRBV7-9 and TRBJ2-7, with D uncertain. Germline V gives CDR1 SEHNR, CDR2 FQNEAQ (reference sequence). The V and J ends lost 2 bases and 6 bases respectively, with 26 bases between them. The CDR3 loop spans 18 amino acids.

The sample holds a few counts of this clonotype. V is TRBV10-3 and J is TRBJ2-7, with 9 positions matching TRBD1. V was pared by 6 bases and J by 6 bases, with 12 bases of the junction left unmatched. CDR3 size: 15 residues. From germline, CDR1 is ENHRY and CDR2 SYGVKD. The CDR3 region is CAIRETDRGDGEQYF. The CDR3 DNA follows: TGTGCCATCAGGGAGACGGACAGGGGTGATGGCGAGCAGTACTTC.

At least ten counts were recorded for this clonotype. This chain uses TRBV28 with TRBJ1-2; TRBD1 might be the D (5 bases). The CDR3 runs 13 residues. CDR1 and CDR2 from the germline V gene are MDHEN and SYDVKM. V lost 6 bases and J lost 9, with 17 bases in between. The CDR3 nucleotides read TGTGCCAGCAGCATGGGGGGGGGGTTAAGCTACACCTTC. Protein: CASSMGGGLSYTF.

This clonotype was seen only a few times. V and J are TRBV20-1 and TRBJ2-5; the match to TRBD2 covers 7 bases. V was pared by 1 base and J by 1 base, with 18 bases of the junction left unmatched. CDR3 length: 19 residues. Germline values: CDR1 DFQATT, CDR2 SNEGSKA (reference sequence). The CDR3 spells CSARGVGTNLPLGQETQYF. The CDR3 DNA reads as TGCAGTGCTAGAGGGGTCGGGACTAACCTCCCTTTAGGCCAAGAGACCCAGTACTTC.

This clonotype was observed a handful of times. DNA of the CDR3: TGTGCCAGCAGCTTAACCGGGACTAGCGGGAGGCAAGAGACCCAGTACTTC. This codes for CASSLTGTSGRQETQYF. The chain uses TRBV7-9 and TRBJ2-5; TRBD2 aligns across 15 bases. V shed 2 bases and J 2 bases; nucleotides not matched to a gene: 3. This CDR3 is built from 17 residues. CDR1 is SEHNR, CDR2 FQNEAQ, per germline (reference sequence). The full variable domain, its missing parts supplied by reference TRBV7-9 and TRBJ2-5, is DTGVSQNPRHKITKRGQNVTFRCDPISEHNRLYWYRQTLGQGPEFLTYFQNEAQLEKSRLLSDRFSAERPKGSFSTLEIQRTEQGDSAMYLCASSLTGTSGRQETQYFGPGTRLLVL.

This clonotype showed up just once. A much larger clonotype is one base distant, so this may be a read error. The V gene is TRBV28, the J gene TRBJ2-7, with 9 bases fitting TRBD1. The CDR3 has 15 residues. Germline V gene lookup returns CDR1 MDHEN and CDR2 SYDVKM. The CDR3 DNA follows: TGTGCCTGCAGCAGACCGGGACAGGGACCTTACGAGCAGTACTTC. Its protein is CACSRPGQGPYEQYF.

In this sample, this clonotype turned up many times. The J gene is TRBJ2-7, the V gene TRBV2; 8 bases map to TRBD1. Unmatched junction bases numbered 9, after V lost 4 bases and J lost 4 bases. The length of the CDR3 is 15 residues. The germline CDR1 and CDR2 sequences are SNHLY and FYNNEI. The CDR3 here is CASSVGRGPLYEQYF. CDR3 DNA sequence: TGTGCCAGCAGTGTGGGCAGGGGGCCATTGTACGAGCAGTACTTC.

In this sample, this clonotype turned up a few times. The V call is TRBV12-3 or TRBV12-4, the J call TRBJ2-7; D not resolved. Between the trimmed V and J ends, which lost 9 bases and 6 bases, there was a span of 18 bases. The CDR3 loop spans 13 amino acids. The CDR3: CASSPLTLSEQYF. The CDR3 coding sequence is TGTGCCAGTTCGCCCTTAACGCTCTCCGAGCAGTACTTC.

The chain has TRBV12-3 or TRBV12-4 and TRBJ2-7, with D unresolved. V lost 7 bases, J lost 5 bases, and 15 bases lay in between. CDR3 length equals 13 residues. For the CDR3, the DNA is TGTGCCAGCACACCCACGGAAGGCAACGAGCAGTACTTC. Its translation is CASTPTEGNEQYF.

This chain uses TRBV24-1 with TRBJ2-7, with TRBD1 as a possible D gene (5 bases). The CDR3 has 12 amino acids. V lost 8 bases and J 2 bases, leaving 9 bases between the germline ends. The germline gives CDR1 KGHDR, CDR2 SFDVKD. The CDR3 DNA follows: TGTGCCACCACCCGACAGACCTACGAGCAGTACTTC. Its translation: CATTRQTYEQYF.

This clonotype was observed at least ten times. V is TRBV4-3 and J is TRBJ2-7, with unresolved D. V dropped 1 base and J dropped 6 bases, with 13 bases sitting between them. The CDR3 covers 14 residues. The germline gives CDR1 LGHNA, CDR2 YSLEER. The CDR3 nucleotides read TGCGCCAGCAGCCAAGGGATGCTATCTGGCGAGCAGTACTTC. Encoded protein: CASSQGMLSGEQYF.

CDR3 coding DNA: TGTGCCAGCAGCTCTGTACAGGGCTGGGATGGCTACACCTTC. Translation: CASSSVQGWDGYTF. V usage is TRBV5-4 and J usage is TRBJ1-2, with D possibly being TRBD1 (6 bases). Germline-derived CDR1 and CDR2 are SGHNT and YYREEE (reference sequence). The CDR3 consists of 14 residues. V lost 3 bases, J lost 6 bases, and 15 bases lay in between.